This TCR beta chain was identified during a study of blood T cell repertoires in COVID-19. About the research overall: The origin of the acute and convalescent COVID-19 samples was the United States, Italy and Spain. Sources were T cells, B-cell-depleted T cells, or PBMCs; the material itself was cDNA or gDNA.

Assay: immunoSEQ multiplex PCR; the TCRdb copy retains only in-frame clones and omits some. The sample has fewer than 250,000 clones, roughly 89% seen once. CDR1 is SEHNR, CDR2 FQNEAQ, per germline (reference sequence). The CDR3 loop spans 15 amino acids. Trimming removed 1 base at V and 6 bases at J, with 15 bases between. Those enrolled, adults aged roughly 18 to 100 years, came from around 25 US areas. Participants' reported clinical history set cohort assignment. This chain joins TRBV7-9 and TRBJ2-5; D is unclear. This TCR was sampled from a young woman with acute COVID-19. Sequencing input: PBMCs or T cells enriched from blood (not recorded which). The CDR3 bases are TGTGCCAGCAGCTTAGTGCCCTCGGAGAAGAAGACCCAGTACTTC. It codes for CASSLVPSEKKTQYF.